These 27 T cell receptor beta chains were all obtained from the same sample, sequenced in a study of brain metastases from non-small cell lung cancer. Sequencing used immunoSEQ multiplex PCR; TCRdb keeps in-frame clones, though not all of them. Among roughly 1,600 clones listed, roughly 86% were seen once. The sample comprised tumor-adjacent normal tissue. These receptors were taken from a donor aged 40 or over with non-small cell lung cancer.

This clone came up a few times. The chain is built from TRBV5-1 and TRBJ1-1; D is unresolved. CDR1 and CDR2 from the germline V gene are SGHRS and YFSETQ. The CDR3 is made up of 13 amino acids. Trimming stripped 4 bases from V and 3 bases from J, with 10 bases between. CDR3 nucleotides: TGCGCCAGCAGCCAGAAGGGAGACACTGAAGCTTTCTTT. It translates to CASSQKGDTEAFF.

V usage is TRBV4-1 and J usage is TRBJ1-6, with 9 bases fitting TRBD1. The CDR3 has 14 amino acids. Germline V lookup: CDR1 MGHRA, CDR2 YSYEKL. Germline trimming cut 6 bases from V and 5 bases from J; bases unmatched to any gene: 2. CDR3 protein: CASRDRGDNSPLHF. CDR3 coding DNA: TGCGCCAGCAGGGACAGGGGTGATAATTCACCCCTCCACTTT.

The V gene is TRBV19, the J gene TRBJ1-1; tentatively, D is TRBD1 (6 bases). The length of the CDR3 is 15 residues. Germline loops: CDR1 LNHDA, CDR2 SQIVND (reference sequence). The V end lost 5 bases, the J end lost 3 bases, and 16 bases lay between the germline ends. CDR3 sequence (DNA): TGTGCCAGTAGTCCCCAATGGGGGGCACACACTGAAGCTTTCTTT. Translation: CASSPQWGAHTEAFF. Looking up the rest from reference TRBV19 and TRBJ1-1 gives the full variable domain: DGGITQSPKYLFRKEGQNVTLSCEQNLNHDAMYWYRQDPGQGLRLIYYSQIVNDFQKGDIAEGYSVSREKKESFPLTVTSAQKNPTAFYLCASSPQWGAHTEAFFGQGTRLTVV.

The rearrangement links TRBV9 to TRBJ2-5, with TRBD2 matching over 7 bases. With 0 bases clipped from V and 0 bases from J, the junction kept 11 bases outside the gene matches. Germline V CDR1 and CDR2: SGDLS, YYNGEE. The CDR3 is 18 amino acids. CDR3 region: CASSVDPKAGKYQETQYF. The CDR3 bases are TGTGCCAGCAGCGTAGATCCCAAAGCGGGGAAGTACCAAGAGACCCAGTACTTC.

The rearrangement uses TRBV27 and TRBJ1-6; no clear D. The CDR3 is made up of 15 amino acids. CDR1 is MNHEY and CDR2 is SMNVEV in the germline V gene (reference sequence). Trimming stripped 6 bases from V and 0 bases from J, with 9 bases between. The CDR3 DNA follows: TGTGCCAGCAGACCTATGAGCTCCTATAATTCACCCCTCCACTTT. This sequence encodes CASRPMSSYNSPLHF.

This chain connects TRBV20-1 to TRBJ1-3; unclear D gene. This CDR3 has 13 residues. The V and J ends lost 3 bases and 0 bases respectively, with 6 bases between them. Germline V lookup: CDR1 DFQATT, CDR2 SNEGSKA (reference sequence). The DNA of the CDR3 is TGCAGTGCTAGTGGGTACTCTGGAAACACCATATATTTT. This translates into CSASGYSGNTIYF.

The chain couples TRBV7-2 to TRBJ2-7; no reliable D call. The V end was cut by 5 bases, the J end by 5 bases, with 22 bases between. Per the germline V gene, CDR1 is SGHTA and CDR2 is FQGNSA. This CDR3 is built from 16 residues. The DNA for the CDR3 is TGTGCCAGCAGCCTTAGAACTCCCAGGCTGGGTAACGAGCAGTACTTC. This sequence encodes CASSLRTPRLGNEQYF.

This clone was detected only once. The chain is built from TRBV11-3 and TRBJ2-2, with 9 bases identical to TRBD1. Germline V gene data show CDR1 as SGHNT and CDR2 as YENEEA. This CDR3 region has 15 residues. The V and J ends lost 3 bases and 3 bases, in that order; junction bases with no gene match: 2. This CDR3 reads CASSLRQGDTGELFF. In DNA form, the CDR3 reads TGTGCCAGCAGCTTGCGACAGGGGGACACCGGGGAGCTGTTTTTT.

The chain joins TRBV5-8 to TRBJ1-1; unclear D gene. The CDR3 extends over 16 amino acids. The V end lost 2 bases, the J end lost 1 base, and 15 bases lay between the germline ends. Per germline, CDR1 SGHTS and CDR2 YDEGEE. The CDR3 protein is CASSLSAPRENTEAFF. The CDR3 nucleotides are TGTGCCAGCAGCTTAAGCGCCCCGCGGGAGAACACTGAAGCTTTCTTT. Full variable domain (missing parts from reference TRBV5-8 and TRBJ1-1): EAGVTQSPTHLIKTRGQQATLRCSPISGHTSVYWYQQALGLGLQFLLWYDEGEERNRGNFPPRFSGRQFPNYSSELNVNALELEDSALYLCASSLSAPRENTEAFFGQGTRLTVV.

CDR3 loop: CASSVATRAGDGGELFF. The CDR3 DNA sequence: TGTGCCAGCAGCGTAGCTACGAGAGCGGGAGATGGCGGGGAGCTGTTTTTT. The chain uses TRBV9 and TRBJ2-2; 8 nucleotides match TRBD2. Germline CDR1 reads SGDLS; CDR2 reads YYNGEE. Losses at the gene ends were 0 bases for V and 7 bases for J; bases not matched to a gene: 11. The CDR3 extends over 17 amino acids.

J is TRBJ2-5 and V is TRBV5-4; 8 bases agree with TRBD1. The J call may not be correct, given that the DNA end is closer to TRBJ2-7. CDR3 length: 14 residues. Germline CDR1 SGHNT, CDR2 YYREEE (reference sequence). CDR3 nucleotides: TGTGCCAGCAGCCAGGACAGGGTTTCCTACGAGCAGTACTTC. Translated, it gives CASSQDRVSYEQYF.

J is TRBJ1-6 and V is TRBV30, with no clear D. The ends were cut back, 5 bases at V and 3 bases at J, with 8 bases in the middle. Germline V CDR1 and CDR2: GTSNPN, SVGIG (reference sequence). The CDR3 extends over 13 amino acids. CDR3 nucleotide sequence: TGTGCCTGGGCCGGTCTCTATAATTCACCCCTCCACTTT. Translating it yields CAWAGLYNSPLHF.

The V gene is TRBV10-3, the J gene TRBJ2-2; D remains ambiguous. Trimming shortened V by 3 bases and J by 1 base, and 9 bases separated the two germline ends. The CDR3 has 15 residues. The germline gives CDR1 ENHRY, CDR2 SYGVKD. CDR3 sequence: CAISDPVLNTGELFF. The CDR3 DNA reads TGTGCCATCAGTGACCCAGTTCTGAACACCGGGGAGCTGTTTTTT.

The gene calls are TRBV10-3 and TRBJ2-3; no clear D. The germline V gene encodes CDR1 ENHRY and CDR2 SYGVKD. Trimming took off 2 bases at V and 2 bases at J, with 8 bases between the two ends. The CDR3 is made up of 14 amino acids. The CDR3 here is CAISEGQDTDTQYF. CDR3 bases: TGTGCCATCAGTGAGGGTCAGGACACAGATACGCAGTATTTT.

J is TRBJ2-7 and V is TRBV2; 8 nucleotides line up with TRBD2. Trimming cost V 2 bases and J 4 bases; bases outside gene matches: 7. Germline V gene data show CDR1 as SNHLY and CDR2 as FYNNEI. CDR3 size: 15 residues. CDR3 sequence reads: CASSETGGRGYEQYF. The CDR3 DNA sequence: TGTGCCAGCAGTGAAACGGGAGGGAGAGGTTACGAGCAGTACTTC.

The J gene is TRBJ2-5, the V gene TRBV6-1; 7 bases agree with TRBD1. The CDR3 contains 15 residues. V was clipped by 2 bases and J by 3 bases; unmatched bases: 6. Germline lookup yields CDR1 MNHNS and CDR2 SASEGT. This CDR3 reads CASSENRGTKETQYF. DNA for the CDR3: TGTGCCAGCAGTGAAAACAGGGGTACGAAAGAGACCCAGTACTTC.

The chain recombines TRBV6-1 with TRBJ2-3; 13 bases match TRBD2. The ends lost 2 bases at V and 3 bases at J; junction bases unmatched: 2. Germline CDR1 is MNHNS and CDR2 is SASEGT. The CDR3 covers 16 residues. The CDR3 loop is CASSERTSGRTDTQYF. The CDR3, as DNA: TGTGCCAGCAGTGAAAGGACTAGCGGGAGAACAGATACGCAGTATTTT.

The rearrangement uses TRBV19 and TRBJ2-2; a possible D gene is TRBD2 (6 bases). This CDR3 spans 16 amino acids. The V and J ends lost 3 bases and 4 bases respectively, with 15 bases between them. Germline assignment: CDR1 LNHDA and CDR2 SQIVND (reference sequence). The CDR3 loop reads CASSMWAGPVTGELFF. CDR3 coding DNA: TGTGCCAGTAGTATGTGGGCGGGACCGGTCACCGGGGAGCTGTTTTTT. The complete variable domain, with remaining parts taken from reference TRBV19 and TRBJ2-2, reads DGGITQSPKYLFRKEGQNVTLSCEQNLNHDAMYWYRQDPGQGLRLIYYSQIVNDFQKGDIAEGYSVSREKKESFPLTVTSAQKNPTAFYLCASSMWAGPVTGELFFGEGSRLTVL.

This chain links TRBV5-1 with TRBJ1-1, with D uncertain. Germline loops: CDR1 SGHRS, CDR2 YFSETQ. The CDR3 spans 15 residues. Trimming left V 1 base short and J 0 bases short, with 10 bases between. The CDR3 loop reads CASSLRALLNTEAFF. The DNA of the CDR3 is TGCGCCAGCAGCTTGCGAGCCTTATTGAACACTGAAGCTTTCTTT.

About this clone: One base away lies a much larger clone, so this may be a sequencing read error. CDR3 in DNA: TGTGCCAGCAGTGCGCACATGGACAGGAACACTGAAGCTTTCTTT. Encoded protein: CASSAHMDRNTEAFF. V and J are TRBV27 and TRBJ1-1; D might be TRBD1 (6 bases). The germline gives CDR1 MNHEY, CDR2 SMNVEV (reference sequence). The germline V and J ends were trimmed by 5 bases and 1 base, with 14 bases remaining between them. The CDR3 totals 15 residues.

The J gene is TRBJ1-1, the V gene TRBV11-3; the D is unclear. Trimming stripped 2 bases from V and 3 bases from J, with 7 bases between. Germline CDR1 reads SGHNT; CDR2 reads YENEEA. The CDR3 spans 13 residues. The CDR3 DNA reads as TGTGCCAGCAGCTTATCAGTATACACTGAAGCTTTCTTT. Translated, it gives CASSLSVYTEAFF.

The chain is built from TRBV29-1 and TRBJ1-3; 7 nucleotides agree with TRBD1. J lost 4 bases, V lost 7 bases, and 4 bases had no gene match. This CDR3 has 12 amino acids. Germline V gene data show CDR1 as SQVTM and CDR2 as ANQGSEA. CDR3 sequence: CSAETGGNTIYF. The CDR3 coding sequence is TGCAGCGCAGAGACAGGGGGAAACACCATATATTTT. Drawing the rest from reference TRBV29-1 and TRBJ1-3, the complete variable domain is SAVISQKPSRDICQRGTSLTIQCQVDSQVTMMFWYRQQPGQSLTLIATANQGSEATYESGFVIDKFPISRPNLTFSTLTVSNMSPEDSSIYLCSAETGGNTIYFGEGSWLTVV.

The chain couples TRBV10-2 to TRBJ2-3; the D gene is possibly TRBD2 (6 bases). Trimming cost V 3 bases and J 4 bases, with 14 bases left between them. CDR1 and CDR2 from the germline V gene are WSHSY and SAAADI. The CDR3 totals 15 residues. CDR3 sequence reads: CASSDNRELPDTQYF. CDR3 sequence (DNA): TGCGCCAGCAGTGACAACCGGGAGCTTCCAGATACGCAGTATTTT.

The rearrangement uses TRBV5-5 and TRBJ2-7; D not resolved. Germline V CDR1 and CDR2: SGHKS, YYEKEE (reference sequence). There are 11 residues in the CDR3. Between the trimmed V and J ends, which lost 4 bases and 3 bases, there was a span of 5 bases. DNA for the CDR3: TGTGCCAGCAGCGAAGGCTACGAGCAGTACTTC. Translating gives CASSEGYEQYF.

This clone was seen a single time. This sequence joins TRBV3-1 (or the pseudogene TRBV3-2) and TRBJ1-1; D remains ambiguous. The germline V and J ends were trimmed by 6 bases and 7 bases, with 18 bases remaining between them. Germline V gives CDR1 LGHDT, CDR2 YNNKEL (reference sequence). There are 14 residues in the CDR3. In nucleotides, the CDR3 is TGTGCCAGCAGACCGGGAGGCCGATCTATTGAAGCTTTCTTT. Translated, it gives CASRPGGRSIEAFF.

This chain uses TRBV6-4 with TRBJ2-3; 10 positions agree with TRBD2. The CDR3 has 15 residues. With V trimmed by 5 bases and J by 2 bases, 4 bases remained unmatched. The germline CDR1 and CDR2 sequences are MRHNA and SNTAGT. CDR3: CASSSGTSDTDTQYF. The CDR3, as DNA: TGTGCCAGCAGTTCCGGGACTAGCGACACAGATACGCAGTATTTT.

This chain connects TRBV5-1 to TRBJ2-2; D unresolved. The V end lost 0 bases, the J end lost 4 bases, and 7 bases lay between the germline ends. Germline V gene sequence: CDR1 SGHRS, CDR2 YFSETQ. The CDR3 consists of 14 residues. The CDR3 DNA sequence: TGCGCCAGCAGCTTGGCACGGACCACCGGGGAGCTGTTTTTT. This codes for CASSLARTTGELFF. The variable domain in full, completed from reference TRBV5-1 and TRBJ2-2, reads KAGVTQTPRYLIKTRGQQVTLSCSPISGHRSVSWYQQTPGQGLQFLFEYFSETQRNKGNFPGRFSGRQFSNSRSEMNVSTLELGDSALYLCASSLARTTGELFFGEGSRLTVL.